Here is one T cell receptor beta chain with its context. The sample holds many counts of this clonotype. Its antigen target is currently unknown. No much larger clone exists at a distance of one base, and base qualities are not known. This sample stems from a study of T-cell reconstitution after alpha-beta-depleted transplantation in children (dated by TCRdb to about 2016). Regarding the study in general: The study quantitatively tracked T-cell immune reconstitution after TCRalphabeta/CD19-depleted allogeneic hematopoietic cell transplantation in children using TCR repertoire profiling.

Library construction relied on PCR. Reads for this sample came from an Illumina HiSeq 2500. TCR library preparation used molecular barcoding, with unique molecular identifiers applied to normalize quantification of the TCRbeta repertoire. In-frame beta chains were kept once TCRdb had trimmed the public reads at Q25 with fastp and called clones with MiXCR. Entries are consolidated by CDR3 protein sequence, retaining the most common genes and DNA. Here the sample has about 690,000 distinct CDR3 sequences; over 15% occur a single time. The ten most abundant clones make up 1.1% of the sample. Germline trimming: 0 bases from V, 0 bases from J; junction bases outside gene matches: 4. The germline V gene sets CDR1 to SGDLS and CDR2 to YYNGEE. The CDR3 has 16 amino acids, counting the end cysteine and phenylalanine. The only DNA kept is the CDR3, 48 bases in frame from the first base.

The V and J genes are TRBV9 and TRBJ2-7; TRBD2 aligns with 9 central bases. Sample: PBMCs from the stem cell graft donor, taken from the stem cell graft. This TCR was sampled from a human donor who donated a stem cell graft to a child with acute myeloid leukemia. CDR3 reads: CASSVASGASSYEQYF. In nucleotides, the sequence is TGTGCCAGCAGCGTAGCTAGCGGGGCTAGCTCCTACGAGCAGTACTTC.